What follows describes a single TCR beta chain. The entry originates in a study of control samples from healthy donors and cancer patients. The method was immunoSEQ multiplex PCR; TCRdb's version includes in-frame clones alone and lacks a portion of them. The sample carries about 120,000 clones, approximately 95% recorded once. This CDR3 spans 14 amino acids. Trimming at V came to 7 bases and at J to 5 bases, leaving 10 bases not matched to a gene. The germline V gene has CDR1 LGHNT and CDR2 FRNRAP. The receptor was derived from a man under 40 in good health. The rearrangement links TRBV12-5 to TRBJ2-5; 7 nucleotides align to TRBD2. Sequenced input: blood. Here the CDR3 DNA reads TGTGCTAGTGCAAATGGTAGGGAGGGGGAGACCCAGTACTTC. Translation: CASANGREGETQYF.